Each of the 7 T cell receptor beta chains below was sequenced from the same sample in a study of identifying expanded T cells in peripheral blood (dated by TCRdb to about 2019). Libraries were constructed by the immunoSEQ multiplex PCR assay. Drawn from immuneACCESS, this table holds only the in-frame rearrangements with V and J called that TCRdb kept. Clones are partly lost; checked studies trace under half to an unresolved V gene and leave the rest unexplained. For this sample the table gives some 91,000 clones, of which about 91% were detected only once. Of the sample, around 4.1% is held by the ten largest clones. Sequences were obtained from blood. Every receptor here comes from a person between 18 and 75 years old in good health.

The rearrangement links TRBV5-8 to TRBJ2-7; 7 bases are shared with TRBD1. Trimming at V came to 3 bases and at J to 0 bases, leaving 9 bases not matched to a gene. CDR1 is SGHTS, CDR2 YDEGEE, per germline. This CDR3 contains 16 residues. The CDR3 DNA reads as TGTGCCAGCAGCTCCCCCGGACAGGAGAGCTCCTACGAGCAGTACTTC. It specifies CASSSPGQESSYEQYF.

V is TRBV9 and J is TRBJ2-2, with unresolved D. Trimming cost V 0 bases and J 2 bases, with 2 bases left between them. This CDR3 region has 13 residues. The germline CDR1 and CDR2 sequences are SGDLS and YYNGEE. In nucleotides, the CDR3 is TGTGCCAGCAGCGTAGAAAACACCGGGGAGCTGTTTTTT. This translates into CASSVENTGELFF.

The rearrangement joins TRBV5-6 to TRBJ2-5; D perhaps matches TRBD1 (6 bases). The germline V gene has CDR1 SGHDT and CDR2 YYEEEE. The CDR3 covers 16 residues. The V end was cut by 4 bases, the J end by 4 bases, with 20 bases between. CDR3 DNA: TGTGCCAGCAGCGGCGGGTTTGGACAGAAGAGAGAGACCCAGTACTTC. Its protein is CASSGGFGQKRETQYF.

The V gene is TRBV9, the J gene TRBJ2-5, with a tentative D call TRBD2 (5 bases). The CDR3 is 14 residues long. V was cut by 0 bases and J by 5 bases, with 11 bases left in between. The germline CDR1 and CDR2 sequences are SGDLS and YYNGEE. CDR3 sequence: CASSVAGDRETQYF. The CDR3 DNA reads TGTGCCAGCAGCGTAGCCGGGGATAGGGAGACCCAGTACTTC.

The chain combines TRBV19 with TRBJ2-5, with 8 bases lining up with TRBD1. The length of the CDR3 is 13 residues. V lost 5 bases, J lost 3 bases, and 2 bases stayed unmatched. CDR1 is LNHDA and CDR2 is SQIVND in the germline V gene (reference sequence). In nucleotides, the CDR3 is TGTGCCAGTAGTCCGGGACAGGAAGAGACCCAGTACTTC. As protein: CASSPGQEETQYF.

The V call is TRBV2, the J call TRBJ1-3, with D hard to call. Looked up from germline, CDR1 is SNHLY and CDR2 is FYNNEI. The CDR3 extends over 15 amino acids. V lost 2 bases and J lost 3, with 11 bases in between. CDR3 in amino acids: CASSELRARGNTIYF. The CDR3 coding sequence is TGTGCCAGCAGTGAATTGAGGGCCCGTGGAAACACCATATATTTT.

This clone was detected a few times. This CDR3 reads CAWSRDRSYGYTF. CDR3 bases: TGTGCCTGGAGTCGGGACAGAAGCTATGGCTACACCTTC. This chain joins TRBV30 and TRBJ1-2; 7 nucleotides line up with TRBD1. Germline loops: CDR1 GTSNPN, CDR2 SVGIG (reference sequence). This CDR3 is 13 amino acids long. The ends lost 2 bases at V and 4 bases at J; junction bases unmatched: 4.